Following are 29 T cell receptor beta chains from one sample sequenced in a study of blood T cell repertoires in COVID-19. Here immunoSEQ multiplex PCR was the method, and the copy in TCRdb shows in-frame clones only, minus some. This sample carries 200,000 to 250,000 clones, over 75% of them seen once, and the ten largest clones take 3.5% to 4.5%. Input material: PBMCs or T cells enriched from blood (not recorded which). Receptor source: a man aged 30 to 45 with acute COVID-19.

The chain combines TRBV5-1 with TRBJ1-1, with a weak D call TRBD1 (5 bases). The CDR3 length is 15 residues. Trimming stripped 4 bases from V and 4 bases from J, with 17 bases between. The germline V gene has CDR1 SGHRS and CDR2 YFSETQ. The CDR3 is CASSDGTGEGTEAFF. CDR3 in DNA: TGCGCCAGCAGCGATGGGACTGGGGAAGGCACTGAAGCTTTCTTT.

This chain joins TRBV13 and TRBJ1-1; D is ambiguous. CDR3 size: 12 residues. Per the germline V gene, CDR1 is PRHDT and CDR2 is FYEKMQ (reference sequence). V dropped 5 bases and J dropped 0 bases, with 4 bases sitting between them. DNA of the CDR3: TGTGCCAGCAGCCTCGTGAACACTGAAGCTTTCTTT. The encoded protein is CASSLVNTEAFF. Using reference TRBV13 and TRBJ1-1 for the parts outside the CDR3, the full variable domain is AAGVIQSPRHLIKEKRETATLKCYPIPRHDTVYWYQQGPGQDPQFLISFYEKMQSDKGSIPDRFSAQQFSDYHSELNMSSLELGDSALYFCASSLVNTEAFFGQGTRLTVV.

The chain couples TRBV3-1 (or the pseudogene TRBV3-2) to TRBJ2-3, with D possibly matching TRBD1 (5 bases). CDR1 is LGHDT and CDR2 is YNNKEL in the germline V gene (reference sequence). V was clipped by 5 bases and J by 1 base, with 7 bases between them. The CDR3 is 13 residues long. The CDR3 spells CASSVQGTDTQYF. The CDR3 nucleotides are TGTGCCAGCAGCGTACAGGGCACAGATACGCAGTATTTT.

About this clone itself: Additional DNA sequences in this sample encode the identical CDR3. The genes are TRBV6-5 and TRBJ2-1, with 7 bases lining up with TRBD1. This CDR3 comprises 13 residues. Per the germline V gene, CDR1 is MNHEY and CDR2 is SVGAGI. V dropped 5 bases and J dropped 4; count of bases not matched to a gene: 2. Here the CDR3 DNA reads TGTGCCAGCAGTAGGGACAGTTACAATGAGCAGTTCTTC. It encodes CASSRDSYNEQFF.

This sequence joins TRBV5-6 and TRBJ1-1; 8 bases map to TRBD1. Trimming took 1 base from V and 6 from J; bases not matched to a gene: 14. CDR3 size: 17 residues. In germline, CDR1 is SGHDT, CDR2 YYEEEE. In DNA, the CDR3 is TGTGCCAGCAGCTTGAGGGGGACAGGATGGATTGGTTCTGAAGCTTTCTTT. Protein product: CASSLRGTGWIGSEAFF.

This clone occurred once. The J gene is TRBJ2-7, the V gene TRBV5-4; 7 nucleotides agree with TRBD1. V shed 2 bases, J shed 5 bases, and the junction held 7 bases outside the gene matches. This CDR3 contains 14 residues. Germline loops: CDR1 SGHNT, CDR2 YYREEE (reference sequence). CDR3 bases: TGTGCCAGCAGCTTAGGAAGGGGGCGCGACGAGCAGTACTTC. This encodes CASSLGRGRDEQYF. Together with reference TRBV5-4 and TRBJ2-7, the CDR3 gives the full variable domain: ETGVTQSPTHLIKTRGQQVTLRCSSQSGHNTVSWYQQALGQGPQFIFQYYREEENGRGNFPPRFSGLQFPNYSSELNVNALELDDSALYLCASSLGRGRDEQYFGPGTRLTVT.

The V call is TRBV6-5, the J call TRBJ2-5; maybe TRBD2 (6 bases). V lost 5 bases and J 2 bases, leaving 12 bases between the germline ends. Germline assignment: CDR1 MNHEY and CDR2 SVGAGI. The length of the CDR3 is 14 residues. CDR3 nucleotides: TGTGCCAGCAGTAGGCCGGGAGCTCAAGAGACCCAGTACTTC. This encodes CASSRPGAQETQYF.

This clone was recorded at least ten times. The CDR3 protein is CASSESPGTGGREQYF. The CDR3 DNA is TGTGCCAGCAGCGAAAGTCCAGGGACAGGGGGAAGAGAGCAGTACTTC. The chain links TRBV7-3 to TRBJ2-7; TRBD1 aligns across 11 bases. CDR3 length: 16 amino acids. Germline lookup yields CDR1 SGHTA and CDR2 FQGTGA. The trim removed 5 bases at V and 7 bases at J, leaving 13 bases unmatched.

The rearrangement joins TRBV18 to TRBJ1-5, with 10 bases identical to TRBD1. The CDR3 contains 15 residues. Germline V lookup: CDR1 KGHSH, CDR2 LQKENI. The V segment lost 2 bases and the J segment 7 bases; nucleotides outside the gene matches: 5. CDR3 region: CASSPDRGLRQPQHF. The CDR3 DNA follows: TGTGCCAGCTCACCAGACAGGGGGCTGAGGCAGCCCCAGCATTTT.

The chain carries TRBV5-4 and TRBJ2-1; D might be TRBD2 (5 bases). CDR3 length: 14 residues. Trimming removed 4 bases from V and 6 bases from J, with 14 bases in between. The germline V gene has CDR1 SGHNT and CDR2 YYREEE (reference sequence). CDR3 coding DNA: TGTGCCAGCAGCCCTCGGGGAGCATCCAATGAGCAGTTCTTC. Residues: CASSPRGASNEQFF.

This clone turned up a few times. Germline and junction disagree at one end, which may indicate a read error. J is TRBJ2-4 and V is TRBV5-5, with 10 bases matching TRBD2. CDR1 is SGHKS, CDR2 YYEKEE, per germline (reference sequence). This CDR3 comprises 13 residues. The CDR3 sequence is CASSLGILAGSDF. The CDR3, as DNA: TGTGCCAGCAGCTTGGGGATACTAGCGGGGTCAGACTTC.

The chain carries TRBV24-1 and TRBJ1-5; D gene uncertain. This CDR3 has 16 amino acids. V lost 4 bases, J lost 0 bases, and 12 bases lay in between. CDR1 and CDR2 (germline): KGHDR, SFDVKD. This CDR3 is CATSDPAENSNQPQHF. The DNA of the CDR3 is TGTGCCACCAGTGACCCCGCCGAGAATAGCAATCAGCCCCAGCATTTT.

The J gene is TRBJ1-2, the V gene TRBV5-4; no firm D call. The V and J ends lost 8 bases and 4 bases respectively, with 15 bases between them. This CDR3 region has 13 residues. Germline V gene lookup returns CDR1 SGHNT and CDR2 YYREEE (reference sequence). CDR3: CASRSWIFYGYTF. The CDR3 coding sequence is TGTGCCAGTCGGAGCTGGATTTTCTATGGCTACACCTTC.

The rearrangement links TRBV6-5 to TRBJ2-5; TRBD1 is a possible D gene (5 bases). CDR1 is MNHEY, CDR2 SVGAGI, per germline. The V gene lost 0 bases and the J gene lost 5 bases, with 10 bases spanning the gap. The CDR3 has 14 residues. The CDR3 coding sequence is TGTGCCAGCAGTTACTCTTCAGGGCGGGAGACCCAGTACTTC. Translated, it gives CASSYSSGRETQYF.

The sample holds a few counts of this clone. The chain couples TRBV29-1 to TRBJ1-4; TRBD1 agrees at 8 bases. The V and J ends lost 6 bases and 8 bases, in that order; junction bases with no gene match: 8. CDR1 is SQVTM, CDR2 ANQGSEA, per germline. This CDR3 has 13 amino acids. As DNA, the CDR3 is TGCAGCGTCTTACAGGGGGATCGCGAAAAACTGTTTTTT. Its translation is CSVLQGDREKLFF.

J is TRBJ1-5 and V is TRBV7-9, with 9 bases fitting TRBD1. Germline CDR1 SEHNR, CDR2 FQNEAQ (reference sequence). There are 13 residues in the CDR3. Trimming cost V 6 bases and J 4 bases; bases outside gene matches: 1. The CDR3 nucleotides read TGTGCCAGCAGGGGACAGGGAAATCAGCCCCAGCATTTT. Protein sequence: CASRGQGNQPQHF.

This rearrangement joins TRBV7-3 to TRBJ2-1; D remains unclear. The CDR3 sequence is 13 residues long. Germline CDR1 reads SGHTA; CDR2 reads FQGTGA. Trimming took off 4 bases at V and 8 bases at J, with 12 bases between the two ends. The CDR3 DNA reads TGTGCCAGCAGCTATCGAGCGTATGATGAGCAGTTCTTC. Its translation is CASSYRAYDEQFF.

The chain uses TRBV6-1 and TRBJ1-5; TRBD1 agrees at 11 bases. Germline V gene lookup returns CDR1 MNHNS and CDR2 SASEGT. J lost 3 bases, V lost 2 bases, and 9 bases had no gene match. CDR3 length: 18 residues. This CDR3 is CASSEWGTGGSVNQPQHF. The CDR3 coding sequence is TGTGCCAGCAGTGAATGGGGGACAGGGGGATCTGTCAATCAGCCCCAGCATTTT.

The chain couples TRBV9 to TRBJ1-2; D is unresolved. Trimming left V 4 bases short and J 8 bases short, with 9 bases between. CDR1 SGDLS and CDR2 YYNGEE come from the germline V gene. This CDR3 has 11 amino acids. The chain's CDR3 is CASSLGVGYTF. The DNA of the CDR3 is TGTGCCAGCAGCCTCGGGGTGGGCTACACCTTC.

This sequence joins TRBV4-2 and TRBJ1-1, with TRBD1 as a possible D gene (5 bases). Per the germline V gene, CDR1 is LGHNA and CDR2 is YNFKEQ. The CDR3 is made up of 14 amino acids. V lost 4 bases, J lost 6 bases, and 15 bases lay in between. The CDR3 loop reads CASSPQRGGAEAFF. CDR3 DNA sequence: TGTGCCAGCAGCCCCCAAAGAGGAGGGGCTGAAGCTTTCTTT.

This clone was observed a handful of times. This chain uses TRBV18 with TRBJ1-3; weak D call: TRBD1 (5 bases). The CDR3 spans 14 residues. Germline loops: CDR1 KGHSH, CDR2 LQKENI. Between the trimmed V and J ends, which lost 5 bases and 0 bases, there was a span of 8 bases. In DNA, the CDR3 is TGTGCCAGCTCATCCGACAGCTCTGGAAACACCATATATTTT. Protein: CASSSDSSGNTIYF.

The sample holds a few counts of this clone. The CDR3 region is CASSLAPSYNEQFF. The CDR3 DNA is TGTGCCAGTTCACTAGCGCCTTCCTACAATGAGCAGTTCTTC. V and J are TRBV9 and TRBJ2-1; 7 bases line up with TRBD2. The CDR3 contains 14 residues. Trimming removed 8 bases from V and 1 base from J; junction bases left unmatched: 6. Germline-derived CDR1 and CDR2 are SGDLS and YYNGEE.

This chain links TRBV18 with TRBJ2-7; possibly TRBD2 for D (5 bases). V dropped 3 bases and J dropped 0 bases, with 15 bases sitting between them. Germline assignment: CDR1 KGHSH and CDR2 LQKENI. The CDR3 spans 16 residues. Here the CDR3 DNA reads TGTGCCAGCTCACCTCTTGGAGGCCCCAACTCCTACGAGCAGTACTTC. Protein product: CASSPLGGPNSYEQYF. Together with reference TRBV18 and TRBJ2-7, the CDR3 gives the full variable domain: NAGVMQNPRHLVRRRGQEARLRCSPMKGHSHVYWYRQLPEEGLKFMVYLQKENIIDESGMPKERFSAEFPKEGPSILRIQQVVRGDSAAYFCASSPLGGPNSYEQYFGPGTRLTVT.

This clone is a singleton in its sample. The chain is built from TRBV13 and TRBJ2-3; 8 bases match TRBD2. Germline V gene sequence: CDR1 PRHDT, CDR2 FYEKMQ (reference sequence). This CDR3 spans 20 amino acids. V dropped 4 bases and J dropped 5; count of bases not matched to a gene: 23. Here the CDR3 DNA reads TGTGCCAGCAGCTCCCCGACGCGGGGGGAGACCCAATTCAGCGGAGATACGCAGTATTTT. It encodes CASSSPTRGETQFSGDTQYF.

The V and J genes are TRBV2 and TRBJ2-1; 7 nucleotides line up with TRBD2. The CDR3 runs 15 residues. In germline, CDR1 is SNHLY, CDR2 FYNNEI. The junction had 9 bases not matched to a gene; V was cut back by 6 bases and J by 4 bases. The CDR3 DNA reads TGTGCCAGCAGGCTTCGGAGCGGGGAGTACAATGAGCAGTTCTTC. This translates into CASRLRSGEYNEQFF.

This clone appeared once. The rearrangement uses TRBV5-1 and TRBJ2-5, with a tentative D call TRBD1 (6 bases). With 2 bases removed from V and 2 bases from J, the gap between germline ends came to 7 bases. CDR1 is SGHRS and CDR2 is YFSETQ in the germline V gene. This CDR3 is built from 13 residues. The CDR3, as DNA: TGCGCCAGCAGCTTACAGGGACAAGAGACCCAGTACTTC. Amino acids: CASSLQGQETQYF.

There are a few counts of this clone. The V and J genes are TRBV28 and TRBJ1-2; D not resolved. Germline CDR1 is MDHEN and CDR2 is SYDVKM. This CDR3 contains 13 residues. V was shortened by 1 base and J by 3 bases, with 6 bases between the two germline ends. CDR3 DNA: TGTGCCAGCAGTTTATCGGTAGACTATGGCTACACCTTC. This gives the protein CASSLSVDYGYTF.

V gene TRBV5-1 combines with J gene TRBJ2-3, with 8 bases fitting TRBD2. The J segment lost 2 bases and the V segment lost 2 bases, leaving 7 bases of the junction unmatched. The CDR3 length is 16 residues. Germline V lookup: CDR1 SGHRS, CDR2 YFSETQ. The DNA for the CDR3 is TGCGCCAGCAGCTTAAAGCTAGCGGGTGTCACAGATACGCAGTATTTT. It translates to CASSLKLAGVTDTQYF.

The chain combines TRBV6-5 with TRBJ2-7; 9 nucleotides align to TRBD1. V dropped 0 bases and J dropped 5; count of bases not matched to a gene: 5. In germline, CDR1 is MNHEY, CDR2 SVGAGI. The CDR3 is made up of 15 amino acids. The CDR3 region is CASSYSGTGYNEQYF. The CDR3 DNA is TGTGCCAGCAGTTACTCTGGGACAGGGTATAACGAGCAGTACTTC.